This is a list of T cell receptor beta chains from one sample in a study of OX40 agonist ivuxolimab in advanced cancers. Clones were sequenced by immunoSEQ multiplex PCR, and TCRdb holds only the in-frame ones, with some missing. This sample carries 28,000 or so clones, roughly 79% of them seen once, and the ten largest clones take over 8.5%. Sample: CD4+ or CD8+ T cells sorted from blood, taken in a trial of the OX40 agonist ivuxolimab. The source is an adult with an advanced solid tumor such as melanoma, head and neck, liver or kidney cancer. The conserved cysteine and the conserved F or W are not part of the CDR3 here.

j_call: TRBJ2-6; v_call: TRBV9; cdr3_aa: ASSARDLTNVLT
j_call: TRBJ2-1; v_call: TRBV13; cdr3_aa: ASSLDGGVEQF
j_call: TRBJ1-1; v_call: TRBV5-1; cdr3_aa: ASSLAPPTAGTEAF
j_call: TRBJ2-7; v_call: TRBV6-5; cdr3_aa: ASSYAVRGYEQY
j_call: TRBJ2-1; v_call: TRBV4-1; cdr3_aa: ASSQERGPYNEQF
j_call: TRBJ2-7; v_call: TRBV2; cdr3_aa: ASNGQGPSSYEQY
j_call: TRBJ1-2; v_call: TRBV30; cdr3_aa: AWSIEGGYGYT
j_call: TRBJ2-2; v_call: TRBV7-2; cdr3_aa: ASSLRPTAGELF
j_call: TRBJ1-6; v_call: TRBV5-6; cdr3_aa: ASSDGDRANSPLH
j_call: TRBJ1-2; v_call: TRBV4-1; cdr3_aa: ASSQSTGRYGYT
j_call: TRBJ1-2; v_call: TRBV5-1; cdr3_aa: ASSSDRGLSGYT
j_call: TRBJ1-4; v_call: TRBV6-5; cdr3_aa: ASSSDRGGEKLF
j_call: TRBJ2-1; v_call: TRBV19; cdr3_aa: ASSQTSGDYNEQF
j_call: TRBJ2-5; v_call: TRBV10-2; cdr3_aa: ASSEGWNRGKETQY
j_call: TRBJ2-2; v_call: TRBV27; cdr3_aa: ASSLGLGFRELF
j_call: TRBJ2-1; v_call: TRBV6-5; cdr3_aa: ASTGGLYNEQF
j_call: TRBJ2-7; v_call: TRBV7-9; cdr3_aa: ASSHQPSYEQY
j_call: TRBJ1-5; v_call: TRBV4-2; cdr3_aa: ASSVEQGALSNQPQH
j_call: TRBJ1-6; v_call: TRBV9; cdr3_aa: ASSVAVFNSPLH
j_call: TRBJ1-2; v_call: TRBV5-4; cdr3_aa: ASSAVLRANYGYT
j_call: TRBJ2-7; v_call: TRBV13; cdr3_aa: ASSPGGGSYEQY
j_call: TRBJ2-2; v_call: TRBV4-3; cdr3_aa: ASSQARGELF
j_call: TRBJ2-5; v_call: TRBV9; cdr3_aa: ASSVGRGQETQY
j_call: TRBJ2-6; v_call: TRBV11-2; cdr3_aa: ASSIPGGANVLT
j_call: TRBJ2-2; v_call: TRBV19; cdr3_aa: ASGLQGATTGELF
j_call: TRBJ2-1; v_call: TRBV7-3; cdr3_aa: ASSLNIYNEQF
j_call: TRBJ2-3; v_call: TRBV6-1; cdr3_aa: ASSMDRPEADTQY
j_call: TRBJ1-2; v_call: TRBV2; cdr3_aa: ASGQDNYGYT
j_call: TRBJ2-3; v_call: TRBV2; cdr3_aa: ASSGQGADTDTQY